This passage covers 18 T cell receptor beta chains from one sample sequenced in a study of naive and memory T cell subsets. The beta constant-region primer was an equimolar mix of two oligonucleotides covering TRBC1 and TRBC2. TCRdb re-called the UMI-ligation and nested PCR reads with MiXCR, one entry per CDR3 protein. The sample holds about 90,000 distinct CDR3 sequences; over 7% are singletons and the top ten take 1.5% to 2%. The specimen was central memory CD4+ T cells from blood. The receptors shown here come from a human donor in good health.

This clonotype was seen many times. The V gene is TRBV20-1, the J gene TRBJ1-4, with a possible D match to TRBD1 (6 bases). The CDR3 totals 17 residues. Germline-derived CDR1 and CDR2 are DFQATT and SNEGSKA (reference sequence). The ends were cut back, 0 bases at V and 0 bases at J, with 14 bases in the middle. This chain's CDR3 is CSARDATGVATNEKLFF. CDR3 nucleotide sequence: TGCAGTGCTAGAGATGCGACAGGAGTTGCAACTAATGAAAAACTGTTTTTT.

This clonotype has a count of ten or more. V is TRBV12-3 or TRBV12-4 and J is TRBJ2-2, with D unclear. The CDR3 runs 18 residues. V dropped 0 bases and J dropped 4 bases, with 18 bases sitting between them. The chain's CDR3 is CASSLASVQRHSTGELFF. DNA of the CDR3: TGTGCCAGCAGTTTAGCATCAGTTCAACGACACAGCACCGGGGAGCTGTTTTTT.

This clonotype was seen only a few times. This chain joins TRBV9 and TRBJ2-7; unclear D gene. Trimming pared 2 bases from V and 6 bases from J, leaving 12 bases between. The germline CDR1 and CDR2 sequences are SGDLS and YYNGEE. CDR3 length: 13 residues. CDR3 protein: CASSVVPSGEQYF. The CDR3 DNA reads TGTGCCAGCAGCGTGGTTCCGTCCGGCGAGCAGTACTTC.

This clonotype has a count of ten or more. The chain joins TRBV30 to TRBJ2-1, with 8 bases aligning to TRBD1. This CDR3 is built from 15 residues. Germline V CDR1 and CDR2: GTSNPN, SVGIG (reference sequence). The junction had 6 bases not matched to a gene; V was cut back by 0 bases and J by 5 bases. The CDR3 sequence is CAWSVGTGLDNEQFF. Here the CDR3 DNA reads TGTGCCTGGAGTGTAGGGACAGGCCTCGACAATGAGCAGTTCTTC.

In regard to this clonotype: A much larger clone lies a single base off, so this may be a read error. This chain joins TRBV4-3 and TRBJ1-2, with D unresolved. The CDR3 sequence is 15 residues long. From germline, CDR1 is LGHNA and CDR2 YSLEER. CDR3 loop: CASSQSGLANYGNTF. The CDR3 DNA follows: TGCGCCAGCAGCCAAAGCGGGCTAGCTAACTATGGCAACACCTTC.

The table lists this clonotype with many counts. The chain carries TRBV20-1 and TRBJ2-1; TRBD1 matches at 10 bases. CDR1 and CDR2 from the germline V gene are DFQATT and SNEGSKA (reference sequence). The CDR3 totals 16 residues. Trimming at V came to 0 bases and at J to 7 bases, leaving 9 bases not matched to a gene. The CDR3 loop is CSARDPGQGRVNEQFF. The CDR3 DNA reads as TGCAGTGCTAGAGATCCGGGACAGGGGAGGGTGAATGAGCAGTTCTTC.

The rearrangement uses TRBV7-9 and TRBJ2-4; D possibly matches TRBD1 or TRBD2 (7 bases each). V was cut by 4 bases and J by 5 bases, with 18 bases left in between. The CDR3 totals 16 residues. Looked up from germline, CDR1 is SEHNR and CDR2 is FQNEAQ (reference sequence). DNA for the CDR3: TGTGCCAGCAGCTCCAGGGGGGGAGAACCCGAAAACATTCAGTACTTC. Its translation: CASSSRGGEPENIQYF.

The gene calls are TRBV20-1 and TRBJ2-1, with 14 nucleotides matching TRBD2. V lost 2 bases to trimming and J lost 1 base; unmatched junction nucleotides: 13. The CDR3 sequence is 20 residues long. Germline CDR1 reads DFQATT; CDR2 reads SNEGSKA (reference sequence). This CDR3 reads CSARPHRGLAGVGSYNEQFF. CDR3 DNA: TGCAGTGCTAGACCCCATAGGGGACTAGCGGGAGTGGGGTCCTACAATGAGCAGTTCTTC.

The sample holds a few counts of this clonotype. The chain recombines TRBV24-1 with TRBJ2-5, with 7 bases fitting TRBD1. Germline values: CDR1 KGHDR, CDR2 SFDVKD. This CDR3 has 16 amino acids. V was clipped by 5 bases and J by 1 base; unmatched bases: 9. CDR3 DNA sequence: TGTGCCACCAGTGCCACTTTGGGGACAGCCCAAGAGACCCAGTACTTC. This encodes CATSATLGTAQETQYF.

This clonotype has a count of ten or more. V and J are TRBV12-3 or TRBV12-4 and TRBJ2-6, with D unclear. V was pared by 4 bases and J by 2 bases, with 9 bases between. The CDR3 is 15 residues long. CDR3 residues: CASSSRLTGANVLTF. CDR3 in DNA: TGTGCCAGCAGTTCTAGGCTTACTGGGGCCAACGTCCTGACTTTC.

This clonotype was observed at least ten times. The chain combines TRBV18 with TRBJ1-2; D is unresolved. The CDR3 runs to 14 residues. Germline V gene data show CDR1 as KGHSH and CDR2 as LQKENI. Between the trimmed V and J ends, which lost 0 bases and 4 bases, there was a span of 9 bases. Here the CDR3 DNA reads TGTGCCAGCTCACCACCGCGGAAGTTCTATGGCTACACCTTC. Its protein product is CASSPPRKFYGYTF.

This clonotype was recorded many times. The chain recombines TRBV18 with TRBJ1-1; D may be TRBD1 (5 bases). Germline CDR1 KGHSH, CDR2 LQKENI. The V end was cut by 1 base, the J end by 4 bases, with 10 bases between. This CDR3 has 14 residues. The DNA for the CDR3 is TGTGCCAGCTCACCACACCCCAGGGCCACTGAAGCTTTCTTT. Translating it yields CASSPHPRATEAFF.

This clonotype was observed at least ten times. The chain has TRBV14 and TRBJ2-1; D gene uncertain. Germline-derived CDR1 and CDR2 are SGHDN and FVKESK. CDR3 length equals 15 residues. V was shortened by 1 base and J by 0 bases, with 7 bases between the two germline ends. The CDR3 DNA reads TGTGCCAGCAGCCAAGGACGGAACTCCTACAATGAGCAGTTCTTC. Encoded protein: CASSQGRNSYNEQFF.

This clonotype was picked up a small number of times. J is TRBJ1-2 and V is TRBV9; D is unresolved. Germline loops: CDR1 SGDLS, CDR2 YYNGEE. The CDR3 sequence is 13 residues long. V was cut by 7 bases and J by 1 base, with 11 bases left in between. The CDR3 DNA reads as TGTGCCAGCGGGGTTACGGGTAACTATGGCTACACCTTC. Translating it yields CASGVTGNYGYTF.

The V and J genes are TRBV20-1 and TRBJ2-2; 9 bases are a match to TRBD2. After removal of 6 bases from V and 5 bases from J, the junction contained 7 bases not matched to a gene. CDR3 size: 14 residues. From germline, CDR1 is DFQATT and CDR2 SNEGSKA (reference sequence). The CDR3 protein is CSASGGRGTGELFF. In DNA, the CDR3 is TGCAGTGCCAGCGGGGGGCGCGGTACCGGGGAGCTGTTTTTT.

This clonotype was observed many times. This chain joins TRBV6-5 and TRBJ2-7; TRBD2 matches at 8 bases. CDR3 size: 14 residues. V lost 6 bases, J lost 0 bases, and 4 bases stayed unmatched. The germline V gene encodes CDR1 MNHEY and CDR2 SVGAGI. The CDR3, as DNA: TGTGCCAGCAGATATAGCGGGAACTCCTACGAGCAGTACTTC. The encoded protein is CASRYSGNSYEQYF.

This clonotype has just a few counts. V and J are TRBV3-1 and TRBJ2-7; D not certain. This CDR3 contains 14 residues. In germline, CDR1 is LGHDT, CDR2 YNNKEL (reference sequence). V was pared by 0 bases and J by 3 bases, with 9 bases between. The CDR3 DNA sequence: TGTGCCAGCAGCCAAGACAGGACCCTCTACGAGCAGTACTTC. Its protein is CASSQDRTLYEQYF.

By frequency in the sample, this clonotype is medium-sized. V and J are TRBV7-2 and TRBJ2-5, with D possibly being TRBD1 or TRBD2 (5 bases each). The germline V gene encodes CDR1 SGHTA and CDR2 FQGNSA. V lost 7 bases to trimming and J lost 5 bases, with 17 bases between them. This CDR3 is 14 amino acids long. The DNA of the CDR3 is TGTGCCAGCACCAATCGTCGGGGCGACGAGACCCAGTACTTC. It specifies CASTNRRGDETQYF. Full variable domain (remainder filled in from reference TRBV7-2 and TRBJ2-5): GAGVSQSPSNKVTEKGKDVELRCDPISGHTALYWYRQSLGQGLEFLIYFQGNSAPDKSGLPSDRFSAERTGGSVSTLTIQRTQQEDSAVYLCASTNRRGDETQYFGPGTRLLVL.